This TCR beta chain was profiled in a study of monozygotic twins with inflammatory bowel disease. Study results and caveats: Using the inverse Simpson index, IBD patients had lower TCRbeta diversity than healthy co-twins.

TCRdb reprocessed the 5' RACE reads and reports one entry per CDR3 protein, with no DNA. The sample's table shows just under 45,000 distinct CDR3 sequences. Concerning this clonotype: Its antigen is undetermined.

The CDR3 contains 14 residues. Germline CDR1 is SGHAT and CDR2 is FQNNGV. The authors isolated total RNA from whole blood without sorting T cells. The sequenced sample was blood. The chain links TRBV11-2 to TRBJ1-1; TCRdb returns TRBD1, unconfirmable since there is no DNA. The TCR was taken from a human donor with ulcerative colitis or Crohn's disease, or a healthy co-twin of an affected twin (not recorded which). The CDR3 is CASSPSARRTEAFF.